One sample yielded the 21 T cell receptor beta chains listed below, sequenced in a study of cytomegalovirus exposure and HLA in healthy donors. In the PCR, 60 Vbeta and 13 Jbeta primers were used. The method was immunoSEQ multiplex PCR; TCRdb's version includes in-frame clones alone and lacks a portion of them. The profile shows over 80,000 clones, 55% to 85% of them singletons. The source material was PBMCs. The receptors here all came from a woman under 30 in good health and CMV-seropositive.

V and J are TRBV25-1 and TRBJ1-1, with TRBD1 as a possible D gene (6 bases). V lost 6 bases and J 0 bases, leaving 11 bases between the germline ends. Germline values: CDR1 MGHDK, CDR2 SYGVNS. The CDR3 runs to 14 residues. The CDR3 nucleotides are TGTGCCAGCAGAACCGACAGGTTGAACACTGAAGCTTTCTTT. The encoded protein is CASRTDRLNTEAFF.

V and J are TRBV6-5 and TRBJ2-3; 10 positions agree with TRBD2. The CDR3 is 15 amino acids. The ends lost 4 bases at V and 4 bases at J; junction bases unmatched: 5. Germline loops: CDR1 MNHEY, CDR2 SVGAGI. In DNA form, the CDR3 reads TGTGCCAGCAGTTCGAGCGGGGGGGCCCCAGATACGCAGTATTTT. It yields the protein CASSSSGGAPDTQYF.

The V call is TRBV7-2, the J call TRBJ2-6; a possible D gene is TRBD2 (5 bases). From germline, CDR1 is SGHTA and CDR2 FQGNSA. The V and J ends lost 5 bases and 0 bases respectively, with 11 bases between them. The CDR3 loop spans 16 amino acids. The CDR3 nucleotides read TGTGCCAGCAGCCCCGGACTCACCTCTGGGGCCAACGTCCTGACTTTC. This sequence encodes CASSPGLTSGANVLTF.

V is TRBV19 and J is TRBJ2-1; 8 bases map to TRBD2. The germline V gene encodes CDR1 LNHDA and CDR2 SQIVND (reference sequence). CDR3 length equals 14 residues. Trimming took 5 bases from V and 8 from J; bases not matched to a gene: 8. The CDR3: CASSPSAGGYEQFF. DNA for the CDR3: TGTGCCAGTAGTCCCTCCGCGGGAGGCTATGAGCAGTTCTTC.

The chain links TRBV27 to TRBJ2-7, with a tentative D call TRBD2 (5 bases). The CDR3 consists of 13 residues. Trimming pared 5 bases from V and 1 base from J, leaving 9 bases between. Germline CDR1 reads MNHEY; CDR2 reads SMNVEV (reference sequence). The DNA for the CDR3 is TGTGCCAGCAGTCCTGGACTGTCCTACGAGCAGTACTTC. Protein product: CASSPGLSYEQYF.

There are a few counts of this clone. The CDR3 nucleotides read TGTGCCAGCAGCGTAGGCGGTCAAGAGACCCAGTACTTC. Translated, it gives CASSVGGQETQYF. The V call is TRBV9, the J call TRBJ2-5; no firm D call. Trimming shortened V by 0 bases and J by 2 bases, and 5 bases separated the two germline ends. CDR1 is SGDLS and CDR2 is YYNGEE in the germline V gene. CDR3 length: 13 amino acids.

The chain links TRBV11-2 to TRBJ2-7; 10 nucleotides match TRBD2. J gave up 7 bases and V 7 bases, and 10 bases lay outside the gene matches. The CDR3 is 14 amino acids. Germline V lookup: CDR1 SGHAT, CDR2 FQNNGV. The CDR3 DNA reads as TGTGCCAGCACAGGGGCTAGCGGGAGCCTAGAGCAGTACTTC. It is translated as CASTGASGSLEQYF.

The gene calls are TRBV19 and TRBJ1-1; D call uncertain. V was trimmed by 4 bases and J by 0 bases, leaving 12 bases between them. CDR1 is LNHDA and CDR2 is SQIVND in the germline V gene (reference sequence). This CDR3 is built from 15 residues. The CDR3 bases are TGTGCCAGTAGTACGGGGAGTGGACTGAACACTGAAGCTTTCTTT. This codes for CASSTGSGLNTEAFF.

A few counts support this clone. This chain links TRBV5-1 with TRBJ2-2; 7 bases are shared with TRBD2. The CDR3 extends over 16 amino acids. V gave up 0 bases and J gave up 4 bases; unmatched junction bases: 6. CDR1 and CDR2 from the germline V gene are SGHRS and YFSETQ. Here the CDR3 reads CASSLVRVAGTGELFF. The CDR3 DNA reads as TGCGCCAGCAGCTTGGTGAGAGTAGCGGGCACCGGGGAGCTGTTTTTT.

This chain connects TRBV4-2 to TRBJ2-7, with 16 bases that match TRBD2. V shed 4 bases, J shed 4 bases, and the junction held 7 bases outside the gene matches. This CDR3 spans 17 amino acids. Germline V gene sequence: CDR1 LGHNA, CDR2 YNFKEQ. In nucleotides, the CDR3 is TGTGCCAGCAGCCCGGGACTAGCGGGGGGGCCTGATTACGAGCAGTACTTC. Its protein is CASSPGLAGGPDYEQYF.

This clone is a singleton in its sample. The chain recombines TRBV6-5 with TRBJ1-1; D not certain. Trimming removed 2 bases at V and 5 bases at J, with 12 bases between. CDR3 length: 14 residues. Germline V gives CDR1 MNHEY, CDR2 SVGAGI. The CDR3 nucleotides are TGTGCCAGCAGTTACGCCACAGCAGGAACTGAAGCTTTCTTT. Residues: CASSYATAGTEAFF.

The CDR3 is CASRGTGGNTEAFF. In DNA form, the CDR3 reads TGTGCCAGCAGGGGGACAGGGGGCAACACTGAAGCTTTCTTT. The V call is TRBV6-1, the J call TRBJ1-1; 12 bases are a match to TRBD1. Germline V gives CDR1 MNHNS, CDR2 SASEGT. V shed 6 bases, J shed 2 bases, and the junction held 1 base outside the gene matches. CDR3 size: 14 residues.

This chain links TRBV19 with TRBJ2-5; 12 bases align to TRBD1. Germline CDR1 reads LNHDA; CDR2 reads SQIVND (reference sequence). CDR3 length equals 15 residues. V trimming: 5 bases; J trimming: 5 bases; junction bases outside the gene matches: 6. The DNA of the CDR3 is TGTGCCAGTAGTCCAGGGACAGGGGGCATGGAGACCCAGTACTTC. Translated: CASSPGTGGMETQYF.

The chain links TRBV2 to TRBJ2-5; 10 bases agree with TRBD2. This CDR3 is 18 amino acids long. Germline V gene sequence: CDR1 SNHLY, CDR2 FYNNEI. The V and J ends lost 3 bases and 5 bases, in that order; junction bases with no gene match: 15. CDR3 sequence reads: CASSERMASGGLGETQYF. The CDR3 DNA follows: TGTGCCAGCAGTGAGAGGATGGCTAGCGGGGGCCTAGGGGAGACCCAGTACTTC.

This sequence joins TRBV28 and TRBJ2-7; D may be TRBD1 (7 bases). V was shortened by 3 bases and J by 3 bases, with 18 bases between the two germline ends. The CDR3 is 16 amino acids. CDR1 is MDHEN, CDR2 SYDVKM, per germline. The CDR3 sequence: CASSFPETQGGYEQYF. CDR3 coding DNA: TGTGCCAGCAGTTTCCCCGAGACGCAGGGGGGCTACGAGCAGTACTTC.

The gene calls are TRBV19 and TRBJ2-7; D is possibly TRBD1 (7 bases). Trimming pared 5 bases from V and 6 bases from J, leaving 17 bases between. Germline V gene sequence: CDR1 LNHDA, CDR2 SQIVND (reference sequence). The CDR3 sequence is 14 residues long. The DNA for the CDR3 is TGTGCCAGTAGTGCCCACAGGGGACTCGCCGAGCAGTACTTC. This encodes CASSAHRGLAEQYF.

This clone has only a few counts. The chain employs TRBV5-1 and TRBJ1-2; weak D call: TRBD1 (5 bases). Germline loops: CDR1 SGHRS, CDR2 YFSETQ. The CDR3 has 15 amino acids. V was cut by 2 bases and J by 2 bases, with 13 bases left in between. CDR3 protein: CASSLDDRRNYGYTF. As DNA, the CDR3 is TGCGCCAGCAGCTTAGACGACAGAAGGAACTATGGCTACACCTTC.

The V gene is TRBV7-9, the J gene TRBJ2-5; weak D call: TRBD1 (6 bases). With 2 bases removed from V and 2 bases from J, the gap between germline ends came to 12 bases. This CDR3 has 15 residues. From germline, CDR1 is SEHNR and CDR2 FQNEAQ (reference sequence). Here the CDR3 reads CASSLRGQYQETQYF. CDR3 in DNA: TGTGCCAGCAGCTTAAGGGGACAATATCAAGAGACCCAGTACTTC.

The CDR3 region has the DNA TGTGCCTGGAGTGTTCCGCAGGGTAGAGAAAAACTGTTTTTT. It specifies CAWSVPQGREKLFF. The V gene is TRBV30, the J gene TRBJ1-4; TRBD1 is a possible D gene (5 bases). Germline values: CDR1 GTSNPN, CDR2 SVGIG (reference sequence). This CDR3 region has 14 residues. The V end lost 0 bases, the J end lost 8 bases, and 13 bases lay between the germline ends.

CDR3 loop: CASRSAGARGEQYF. Written as DNA, the CDR3 is TGCGCCAGCAGATCGGCGGGGGCCCGAGGTGAGCAGTACTTC. The rearrangement joins TRBV5-1 to TRBJ2-7; D may be TRBD2 (7 bases). The ends were cut back, 5 bases at V and 7 bases at J, with 19 bases in the middle. The CDR3 spans 14 residues. Germline loops: CDR1 SGHRS, CDR2 YFSETQ.

The V gene is TRBV5-6, the J gene TRBJ2-1; perhaps TRBD2 as D (6 bases). V lost 1 base and J lost 3, with 20 bases in between. The CDR3 contains 18 residues. CDR1 is SGHDT, CDR2 YYEEEE, per germline. The CDR3 protein is CASSLTPWVSGVYNEQFF. CDR3 sequence (DNA): TGTGCCAGCAGCTTGACACCCTGGGTTAGCGGCGTCTACAATGAGCAGTTCTTC.